Below, 18 T cell receptor beta chains from the same sample are listed, as sequenced in a study of blood T cell repertoires in COVID-19. The method was immunoSEQ multiplex PCR; TCRdb's version includes in-frame clones alone and lacks a portion of them. The data hold 160,000 or so clones, with around 80% observed a single time. Sequencing input: peripheral blood. The receptors derive from a man aged 70-80 years with active or convalescent COVID-19.

This chain connects TRBV19 to TRBJ2-2; TRBD2 is a possible D gene (5 bases). The CDR3 is 19 residues long. Germline CDR1 and CDR2: LNHDA and SQIVND (reference sequence). V was trimmed by 4 bases and J by 3 bases, leaving 24 bases between them. CDR3 sequence: CASSTFYFAGPLYTGELFF. CDR3 nucleotides: TGTGCCAGTAGTACCTTTTATTTCGCGGGCCCCCTCTACACCGGGGAGCTGTTTTTT.

This clone was seen once. This chain joins TRBV6-5 and TRBJ1-5, with unresolved D. V was clipped by 7 bases and J by 3 bases, with 16 bases between them. The CDR3 consists of 15 residues. From germline, CDR1 is MNHEY and CDR2 SVGAGI. DNA for the CDR3: TGTGCCAGCACCCCCGAGCGAGGGATCAATCAGCCCCAGCATTTT. Its protein product is CASTPERGINQPQHF.

J is TRBJ2-2 and V is TRBV5-4, with 11 positions matching TRBD2. The CDR3 loop spans 17 amino acids. V trimming: 4 bases; J trimming: 8 bases; junction bases outside the gene matches: 13. Germline CDR1 SGHNT, CDR2 YYREEE (reference sequence). The CDR3, as DNA: TGTGCCAGCAGCCGGCCGACTAGCGGGGCGATAAGTGGGGAGCTGTTTTTT. Its translation: CASSRPTSGAISGELFF.

This clone was recorded once. This chain uses TRBV6-4 with TRBJ1-3, with TRBD1 matching over 7 bases. The CDR3 sequence is 16 residues long. Germline CDR1 is MRHNA and CDR2 is SNTAGT. Unmatched junction bases numbered 12, after V lost 5 bases and J lost 5 bases. The CDR3 protein is CASSPLYDRVRNTIYF. Here the CDR3 DNA reads TGTGCCAGCAGTCCCCTTTATGACAGGGTTCGAAACACCATATATTTT.

This clone was detected only once. The chain couples TRBV6-5 to TRBJ2-7, with 8 positions matching TRBD2. V was clipped by 9 bases and J by 5 bases; unmatched bases: 12. The CDR3 covers 14 residues. CDR1 MNHEY and CDR2 SVGAGI come from the germline V gene. The CDR3 region is CASGSGNLRDEQYF. CDR3 sequence (DNA): TGTGCCAGTGGTAGCGGGAATCTACGAGACGAGCAGTACTTC.

The DNA of the CDR3 is TGTGCCTGGAGTGTATTATGGGGGGACTATGGCTACACCTTC. It specifies CAWSVLWGDYGYTF. This chain links TRBV30 with TRBJ1-2, with a weak D call TRBD1 (5 bases). Deletions cut 0 bases from V and 3 bases from J, with 11 bases between. Per the germline V gene, CDR1 is GTSNPN and CDR2 is SVGIG (reference sequence). The CDR3 consists of 14 residues.

This chain connects TRBV10-2 to TRBJ2-1, with D possibly being TRBD2 (6 bases). Per germline, CDR1 WSHSY and CDR2 SAAADI. V was shortened by 9 bases and J by 7 bases, with 19 bases between the two germline ends. The CDR3 runs 14 residues. The CDR3 nucleotides are TGCGCCAGTATCAGGGTTCCTGGGAGGAATGAGCAGTTCTTC. Translation gives CASIRVPGRNEQFF.

The chain uses TRBV6-5 and TRBJ1-1; 7 nucleotides match TRBD1. Germline V lookup: CDR1 MNHEY, CDR2 SVGAGI. J gave up 3 bases and V 7 bases, and 2 bases lay outside the gene matches. CDR3 length: 12 residues. The CDR3 sequence: CASNRGDTEAFF. CDR3 bases: TGTGCCAGCAACAGGGGAGACACTGAAGCTTTCTTT.

This chain uses TRBV30 with TRBJ2-5; D possibly matches TRBD1 or TRBD2 (7 bases each). Per germline, CDR1 GTSNPN and CDR2 SVGIG (reference sequence). The CDR3 runs to 14 residues. V was shortened by 8 bases and J by 5 bases, with 21 bases between the two germline ends. CDR3 bases: TGTGCCCGGGGACAGCCAGGGAGGGTCGAGACCCAGTACTTC. Translation gives CARGQPGRVETQYF. Full variable domain (remainder filled in from reference TRBV30 and TRBJ2-5): SQTIHQWPATLVQPVGSPLSLECTVEGTSNPNLYWYRQAAGRGLQLLFYSVGIGQISSEVPQNLSASRPQDRQFILSSKKLLLSDSGFYLCARGQPGRVETQYFGPGTRLLVL.

As DNA, the CDR3 is TGTGCCAGCACCCCACATCTCACAGATACGCAGTATTTT. This translates into CASTPHLTDTQYF. The chain joins TRBV7-8 to TRBJ2-3; D is unclear. V was clipped by 7 bases and J by 2 bases, with 10 bases between them. This CDR3 is 13 amino acids long. From germline, CDR1 is SGHVS and CDR2 FQNEAQ.

This chain links TRBV28 with TRBJ1-2; D is perhaps TRBD1 (6 bases). Trimming stripped 3 bases from V and 4 bases from J, with 12 bases between. CDR1 is MDHEN and CDR2 is SYDVKM in the germline V gene. This CDR3 comprises 14 residues. CDR3 sequence reads: CASSLDQGPYGYTF. The CDR3 DNA reads as TGTGCCAGCAGTTTGGATCAGGGGCCCTATGGCTACACCTTC.

The chain uses TRBV30 and TRBJ2-5, with 7 positions matching TRBD2. Unmatched junction bases numbered 3, after V lost 4 bases and J lost 4 bases. This CDR3 has 12 residues. Germline CDR1 is GTSNPN and CDR2 is SVGIG (reference sequence). The CDR3: CAWNPGGETQYF. The CDR3 DNA reads as TGTGCCTGGAACCCGGGGGGAGAGACCCAGTACTTC. The full variable domain, its missing parts supplied by reference TRBV30 and TRBJ2-5, is SQTIHQWPATLVQPVGSPLSLECTVEGTSNPNLYWYRQAAGRGLQLLFYSVGIGQISSEVPQNLSASRPQDRQFILSSKKLLLSDSGFYLCAWNPGGETQYFGPGTRLLVL.

The chain has TRBV2 and TRBJ1-1; D call uncertain. Trimming shortened V by 7 bases and J by 10 bases, and 10 bases separated the two germline ends. Germline V gives CDR1 SNHLY, CDR2 FYNNEI. The CDR3 runs 10 residues. The CDR3 nucleotides are TGTGCCAGCAAGAGGGTCGGAGCTTTCTTT. Protein: CASKRVGAFF.

This clone was observed once. The gene calls are TRBV29-1 and TRBJ1-1; D may be TRBD1 (6 bases). Trimming pared 6 bases from V and 1 base from J, leaving 18 bases between. CDR1 and CDR2 (germline): SQVTM, ANQGSEA. The CDR3 sequence is 15 residues long. The CDR3 coding sequence is TGCAGCGTACGATCAAACGCAGGGGAGAACACTGAAGCTTTCTTT. This codes for CSVRSNAGENTEAFF.

The V and J genes are TRBV5-1 and TRBJ2-6; 7 positions match TRBD1. The germline V gene encodes CDR1 SGHRS and CDR2 YFSETQ. CDR3 size: 16 residues. V shed 4 bases, J shed 0 bases, and the junction held 4 bases outside the gene matches. The CDR3 DNA follows: TGCGCCAGCAGCCGTACAGGGGACTCTGGGGCCAACGTCCTGACTTTC. Its translation: CASSRTGDSGANVLTF.

V and J are TRBV6-6 and TRBJ2-3, with 12 bases lining up with TRBD2. The V segment lost 4 bases and the J segment 6 bases; nucleotides outside the gene matches: 5. The CDR3 runs 15 residues. Germline V CDR1 and CDR2: MNHNY, SVGAGI (reference sequence). The chain's CDR3 is CASSLSSGGADTQYF. DNA for the CDR3: TGTGCCAGCAGTTTATCTAGCGGGGGGGCGGATACGCAGTATTTT.

The DNA of the CDR3 is TGTGCCAGCAGCTTAGAGGGGGCCGGCTATGGCTACACCTTC. Translating gives CASSLEGAGYGYTF. The chain carries TRBV7-8 and TRBJ1-2, with 7 bases identical to TRBD1. V shed 1 base and J 4 bases; nucleotides not matched to a gene: 3. Germline loops: CDR1 SGHVS, CDR2 FQNEAQ. This CDR3 contains 14 residues.

The CDR3 protein is CASSSAGTHLRGEQFF. CDR3 DNA: TGTGCCAGCAGCTCCGCCGGGACACACCTTAGGGGTGAGCAGTTCTTC. This sequence joins TRBV27 and TRBJ2-1; D is perhaps TRBD1 (6 bases). The CDR3 spans 16 residues. Germline V gives CDR1 MNHEY, CDR2 SMNVEV (reference sequence). V dropped 6 bases and J dropped 9 bases, with 24 bases sitting between them.